The rows below give T cell receptor beta chains drawn from one sample of a study of cytomegalovirus exposure and HLA in healthy donors. Some clones are missing from TCRdb's copy, which holds only in-frame ones; the method was immunoSEQ multiplex PCR. Here the sample spans over 45,000 clones, 83% being singletons. Material: PBMCs. These receptors came from a man aged 30 to 45 in good health and CMV-seronegative. The CDR3 runs from the conserved cysteine through the conserved F or W. A D gene is named only where the DNA matches it firmly. Rows give clone size only sometimes, using once, few, many, or a class for an expanded clone.

>TRBJ2-7|TRBD2|-|TRBV7-2
CASSKTSGAQYEQYF
TGTGCCAGCAGCAAGACTAGCGGGGCCCAGTACGAGCAGTACTTC
>TRBJ1-2|TRBD1|few|TRBV6-6
CASTGGQNYGYTF
TGTGCCAGTACAGGGGGCCAGAACTATGGCTACACCTTC
>TRBJ1-2|TRBD1|few|TRBV4-3
CASSQDKVLNRGYGYTF
TGCGCCAGCAGCCAAGATAAGGTCCTGAACAGGGGCTATGGCTACACCTTC
>TRBJ2-7|TRBD2|few|TRBV5-1
CASSVGTSGSYEQYF
TGCGCCAGCAGCGTCGGGACTAGCGGATCCTACGAGCAGTACTTC
>TRBJ2-1|-|-|TRBV4-3
CASSQDRRAATYNEQFF
TGCGCCAGCAGCCAAGATCGGCGAGCGGCGACCTACAATGAGCAGTTCTTC
>TRBJ1-5|-|-|TRBV6-5
CASSYGAGVNQPQHF
TGTGCCAGCAGTTACGGGGCAGGGGTTAATCAGCCCCAGCATTTT
>TRBJ2-1|TRBD1|-|TRBV2
CASSDTRQGLSSYNEQFF
TGTGCCAGCAGTGACACTAGACAGGGCCTGAGCTCCTACAATGAGCAGTTCTTC
>TRBJ1-5|-|-|TRBV2
CASHRVGNQPQHF
TGTGCCTCCCACAGGGTCGGGAATCAGCCCCAGCATTTT
>TRBJ1-3|-|-|TRBV11-2
CASSLARARPPGNTIYF
TGTGCCAGCAGCTTAGCGAGGGCTCGACCGCCTGGAAACACCATATATTTT
>TRBJ2-3|TRBD2|-|TRBV19
CASNGGGADTQYF
TGTGCCAGTAACGGCGGGGGTGCAGATACGCAGTATTTT
>TRBJ2-5|-|-|TRBV6-1
CASSKQETQYF
TGTGCCAGCAGCAAACAAGAGACCCAGTACTTC
>TRBJ1-1|TRBD1|-|TRBV9
CASSVSGGPGTGAFF
TGTGCCAGCAGCGTATCAGGGGGGCCAGGTACTGGAGCTTTCTTT
>TRBJ2-1|TRBD2|-|TRBV4-1
CASSVSGGYNEQFF
TGCGCCAGCAGCGTGAGCGGGGGGTACAATGAGCAGTTCTTC
>TRBJ1-4|-|-|TRBV15
CATSRTGTNEKLFF
TGTGCCACCAGCAGAACAGGGACTAATGAAAAACTGTTTTTT
>TRBJ1-2|-|-|TRBV29-1
CSVDRGYGYTF
TGCAGCGTTGACAGGGGATATGGCTACACCTTC
>TRBJ2-7|-|-|TRBV19
CASSIEGAGPRTEQYF
TGTGCCAGTAGTATAGAAGGGGCAGGGCCCCGTACCGAGCAGTACTTC
>TRBJ2-1|TRBD2|-|TRBV7-9
CASAYGGSSYNEQFF
TGTGCCAGCGCCTACGGGGGGTCTTCCTACAATGAGCAGTTCTTC
>TRBJ2-1|TRBD2|-|TRBV10-3
CAISERGGSDSYNEQFF
TGTGCCATCAGTGAGAGGGGCGGGAGTGACTCCTACAATGAGCAGTTCTTC
>TRBJ1-5|-|-|TRBV11-2
CASSLDGRSNQPQHF
TGTGCCAGCAGCTTAGATGGCCGTAGCAATCAGCCCCAGCATTTT
>TRBJ2-1|-|-|TRBV2
CASTPGTTYNEQFF
TGTGCCAGCACCCCCGGGACAACCTACAATGAGCAGTTCTTC
>TRBJ2-3|-|-|TRBV30
CAWSVQLDTQYF
TGTGCCTGGAGTGTACAGTTGGATACGCAGTATTTT
>TRBJ2-7|TRBD2|few|TRBV29-1
CSYRGGSSYEQYF
TGCAGCTATCGGGGGGGCTCTTCCTACGAGCAGTACTTC
>TRBJ1-5|TRBD1|-|TRBV19
CASSIGTGVLNQPQHF
TGTGCCAGTAGTATAGGGACAGGGGTCCTGAATCAGCCCCAGCATTTT
>TRBJ2-7|TRBD1|once|TRBV13
CASSSPGTGAYEQYF
TGTGCCAGCAGCTCCCCCGGGACAGGAGCCTACGAGCAGTACTTC
>TRBJ2-2|-|few|TRBV25-1
CASSPPGDTGELFF
TGTGCCAGCAGTCCCCCCGGAGACACCGGGGAGCTGTTTTTT
>TRBJ2-1|TRBD2|-|TRBV7-8
CASSLAGTSGNNEQFF
TGTGCCAGCAGCTTAGCCGGGACTAGCGGAAACAATGAGCAGTTCTTC
>TRBJ1-5|-|-|TRBV29-1
CSVEEGRGQPQHF
TGCAGCGTTGAAGAGGGCAGGGGCCAGCCCCAGCATTTT
>TRBJ1-5|-|few|TRBV5-6
CASSAWQALNQPQHF
TGTGCCAGCAGCGCGTGGCAGGCCCTCAATCAGCCCCAGCATTTT
>TRBJ2-3|-|few|TRBV5-6
CASTLGLDTQYF
TGTGCCAGCACCTTGGGGCTAGATACGCAGTATTTT
>TRBJ2-1|-|-|TRBV27
CASSFSGGAYNEQFF
TGTGCCAGCAGTTTTTCCGGGGGTGCCTACAATGAGCAGTTCTTC
>TRBJ2-3|TRBD1|-|TRBV7-2
CASSFLQGAMLWDTQYF
TGTGCCAGCAGCTTCCTACAGGGGGCTATGTTATGGGATACGCAGTATTTT
>TRBJ2-1|TRBD1|-|TRBV6-6
CASSPRDRIYNEQFF
TGTGCCAGCAGTCCCCGGGACAGAATCTACAATGAGCAGTTCTTC
>TRBJ2-7|TRBD2|-|TRBV5-4
CASSPMGSGGSYEQYF
TGTGCCAGCAGCCCTATGGGTAGCGGGGGCTCCTACGAGCAGTACTTC
>TRBJ2-1|TRBD1|-|TRBV5-6
CASSLDRAPYNEQFF
TGTGCCAGCAGCCTCGACAGGGCTCCCTACAATGAGCAGTTCTTC
>TRBJ2-7|TRBD2|-|TRBV5-4
CASSRDYLSYEQYF
TGTGCCAGCAGCCGGGACTACCTGTCCTACGAGCAGTACTTC
>TRBJ1-2|TRBD1|few|TRBV2
CASRDRGPLLNGYTF
TGTGCCAGCAGGGACAGGGGGCCACTCCTAAATGGCTACACCTTC
>TRBJ1-1|-|-|TRBV7-9
CSSSSGETEAFF
TGTTCCAGCAGCTCCGGGGAGACTGAAGCTTTCTTT
>TRBJ2-1|TRBD2|-|TRBV19
CASSIQSASGSYEQFF
TGTGCCAGTAGTATACAATCGGCTAGCGGGAGCTATGAGCAGTTCTTC
>TRBJ1-1|-|few|TRBV30
CAWDRGNTEAFF
TGTGCCTGGGATAGGGGGAACACTGAAGCTTTCTTT
>TRBJ1-1|TRBD1|-|TRBV9
CASSVIGTAEAFF
TGTGCCAGCAGCGTAATTGGGACAGCTGAAGCTTTCTTT
>TRBJ2-1|-|-|TRBV18
CASSPRDTAYNEQFF
TGTGCCAGCTCACCCCGGGACACCGCCTACAATGAGCAGTTCTTC
>TRBJ2-2|-|-|TRBV11-3
CASSLTTPRGSGELFF
TGTGCCAGCAGCCTGACGACCCCTAGAGGATCCGGGGAGCTGTTTTTT
>TRBJ1-5|-|-|TRBV10-1
CASSESLRGGNQPQHF
TGCGCCAGCAGTGAGTCCCTGAGGGGGGGGAATCAGCCCCAGCATTTT
>TRBJ2-5|-|-|TRBV29-1
CSVEGTSGQETQYF
TGCAGCGTTGAAGGGACCAGCGGACAAGAGACCCAGTACTTC
>TRBJ2-7|-|-|TRBV11-2
CASSPTWAEQYF
TGTGCCAGCAGCCCGACGTGGGCCGAGCAGTACTTC
>TRBJ2-3|TRBD2|-|TRBV11-2
CASSLGLALTDTQYF
TGTGCCAGCAGCTTGGGACTAGCGCTCACAGATACGCAGTATTTT
>TRBJ1-1|TRBD1|-|TRBV19
CASSTDRGSVNTEAFF
TGTGCCAGTAGTACCGACAGGGGAAGCGTGAACACTGAAGCTTTCTTT
>TRBJ2-3|TRBD1|-|TRBV5-3
CAREKHRGRNTQYF
TGTGCCAGAGAAAAACACAGGGGTAGGAATACGCAGTATTTT
>TRBJ1-2|TRBD1|-|TRBV11-2
CASSRGQVGYTF
TGTGCCAGCAGCCGCGGACAGGTTGGCTACACCTTC
>TRBJ1-4|TRBD1|-|TRBV18
CASSPPPGQGFEKLFF
TGTGCCAGCTCACCACCTCCGGGACAGGGCTTTGAAAAACTGTTTTTT
>TRBJ1-2|-|few|TRBV6-5
CASSYEGHPNYGYTF
TGTGCCAGCAGTTACGAGGGACACCCTAACTATGGCTACACCTTC
>TRBJ2-7|TRBD1|-|TRBV6-1
CASSEARTGFIDEQYF
TGTGCCAGCAGTGAAGCCCGGACAGGGTTCATCGACGAGCAGTACTTC
>TRBJ2-1|-|-|TRBV6-5
CASSQGQGRYNEQFF
TGTGCCAGCAGCCAGGGGCAGGGACGCTACAATGAGCAGTTCTTC
>TRBJ2-7|TRBD2|once|TRBV6-1
CASRTSGAGEQYF
TGTGCCAGCAGGACTAGCGGGGCGGGGGAGCAGTACTTC
>TRBJ1-1|TRBD1|-|TRBV30
CAWSGTGEAFF
TGTGCCTGGAGCGGGACAGGTGAAGCTTTCTTT
>TRBJ2-7|-|few|TRBV7-9
CASSHPGLYEQYF
TGTGCCAGCAGCCACCCGGGATTATACGAGCAGTACTTC
>TRBJ2-7|TRBD1|-|TRBV7-6
CASSLVQGVDEQYF
TGTGCCAGCAGCTTAGTCCAGGGGGTGGACGAGCAGTACTTC
>TRBJ2-7|TRBD1|-|TRBV5-1
CASSFPGGHEQYF
TGCGCCAGCAGCTTCCCAGGGGGCCACGAGCAGTACTTC
>TRBJ2-5|-|-|TRBV5-5
CASSSSQGFVETQYF
TGTGCCAGCAGCTCCTCGCAGGGGTTTGTAGAGACCCAGTACTTC
>TRBJ2-3|TRBD2|few|TRBV6-4
CASREAGEATDTQYF
TGTGCCAGCAGGGAAGCGGGAGAGGCCACAGATACGCAGTATTTT